This is a list of T cell receptor beta chains from one sample in a study of T cell responses to AZD1222 COVID-19 vaccine. This table comes from immunoSEQ multiplex PCR, and its TCRdb copy is limited to in-frame clones, with some not included. This repertoire shows fewer than 150,000 clones, 90% to 95% found once; its top ten account for 6.5% to 8%. The sample consisted of peripheral blood, taken 28 days after the second AZD1222 dose. The origin of the receptors is an adult who received the AZD1222 COVID-19 vaccine. Each CDR3 is given with its conserved first and last residue.

v_gene | len | CDR3aa
TRBV18 | 15 | CASSPRVSGANVLTF
TRBV7-9 | 12 | CASSGESYEQYF
TRBV2 | 15 | CASGPDGGSYREQFF
TRBV19 | 14 | CASTRGGFFGELFF
TRBV11-1 | 15 | CASSLGGANTDTQYF
TRBV18 | 15 | CASSFSRDTRNTIYF
TRBV24-1 | 13 | CATSVGGYNEQFF
TRBV27 | 17 | CASSPDLGPYRNYEQYF
TRBV29-1 | 12 | CSAQVGARELFF
TRBV4-2 | 14 | CASSPGLASETQYF
TRBV6-5 | 15 | CASSYGTVNTGELFF
TRBV14 | 15 | CASSQSPGGGSEQFF
TRBV7-3 | 15 | CASSLSGTGNNEQFF
TRBV30 | 13 | CAWSGGWGNTIYF
TRBV6-5 | 13 | CASSSRQGNPQHF
TRBV19 | 14 | CASRIYRGGGPQHF
TRBV7-9 | 13 | CASSPSGAGGYTF
TRBV29-1 | 12 | CSVGQGNYGYTF
TRBV6-2/TRBV6-3 | 14 | CASSPGDSADTQYF
TRBV19 | 13 | CASSIGGAYGYTF
TRBV7-2 | 11 | CASSLTGTQYF
TRBV6-6 | 17 | CASSLTGTSGVYNEQFF
TRBV9 | 14 | CASNFQGAGQPQHF
TRBV5-1 | 15 | CASSVSGQNTGELFF
TRBV7-9 | 14 | CASSSPGAWNEQYF